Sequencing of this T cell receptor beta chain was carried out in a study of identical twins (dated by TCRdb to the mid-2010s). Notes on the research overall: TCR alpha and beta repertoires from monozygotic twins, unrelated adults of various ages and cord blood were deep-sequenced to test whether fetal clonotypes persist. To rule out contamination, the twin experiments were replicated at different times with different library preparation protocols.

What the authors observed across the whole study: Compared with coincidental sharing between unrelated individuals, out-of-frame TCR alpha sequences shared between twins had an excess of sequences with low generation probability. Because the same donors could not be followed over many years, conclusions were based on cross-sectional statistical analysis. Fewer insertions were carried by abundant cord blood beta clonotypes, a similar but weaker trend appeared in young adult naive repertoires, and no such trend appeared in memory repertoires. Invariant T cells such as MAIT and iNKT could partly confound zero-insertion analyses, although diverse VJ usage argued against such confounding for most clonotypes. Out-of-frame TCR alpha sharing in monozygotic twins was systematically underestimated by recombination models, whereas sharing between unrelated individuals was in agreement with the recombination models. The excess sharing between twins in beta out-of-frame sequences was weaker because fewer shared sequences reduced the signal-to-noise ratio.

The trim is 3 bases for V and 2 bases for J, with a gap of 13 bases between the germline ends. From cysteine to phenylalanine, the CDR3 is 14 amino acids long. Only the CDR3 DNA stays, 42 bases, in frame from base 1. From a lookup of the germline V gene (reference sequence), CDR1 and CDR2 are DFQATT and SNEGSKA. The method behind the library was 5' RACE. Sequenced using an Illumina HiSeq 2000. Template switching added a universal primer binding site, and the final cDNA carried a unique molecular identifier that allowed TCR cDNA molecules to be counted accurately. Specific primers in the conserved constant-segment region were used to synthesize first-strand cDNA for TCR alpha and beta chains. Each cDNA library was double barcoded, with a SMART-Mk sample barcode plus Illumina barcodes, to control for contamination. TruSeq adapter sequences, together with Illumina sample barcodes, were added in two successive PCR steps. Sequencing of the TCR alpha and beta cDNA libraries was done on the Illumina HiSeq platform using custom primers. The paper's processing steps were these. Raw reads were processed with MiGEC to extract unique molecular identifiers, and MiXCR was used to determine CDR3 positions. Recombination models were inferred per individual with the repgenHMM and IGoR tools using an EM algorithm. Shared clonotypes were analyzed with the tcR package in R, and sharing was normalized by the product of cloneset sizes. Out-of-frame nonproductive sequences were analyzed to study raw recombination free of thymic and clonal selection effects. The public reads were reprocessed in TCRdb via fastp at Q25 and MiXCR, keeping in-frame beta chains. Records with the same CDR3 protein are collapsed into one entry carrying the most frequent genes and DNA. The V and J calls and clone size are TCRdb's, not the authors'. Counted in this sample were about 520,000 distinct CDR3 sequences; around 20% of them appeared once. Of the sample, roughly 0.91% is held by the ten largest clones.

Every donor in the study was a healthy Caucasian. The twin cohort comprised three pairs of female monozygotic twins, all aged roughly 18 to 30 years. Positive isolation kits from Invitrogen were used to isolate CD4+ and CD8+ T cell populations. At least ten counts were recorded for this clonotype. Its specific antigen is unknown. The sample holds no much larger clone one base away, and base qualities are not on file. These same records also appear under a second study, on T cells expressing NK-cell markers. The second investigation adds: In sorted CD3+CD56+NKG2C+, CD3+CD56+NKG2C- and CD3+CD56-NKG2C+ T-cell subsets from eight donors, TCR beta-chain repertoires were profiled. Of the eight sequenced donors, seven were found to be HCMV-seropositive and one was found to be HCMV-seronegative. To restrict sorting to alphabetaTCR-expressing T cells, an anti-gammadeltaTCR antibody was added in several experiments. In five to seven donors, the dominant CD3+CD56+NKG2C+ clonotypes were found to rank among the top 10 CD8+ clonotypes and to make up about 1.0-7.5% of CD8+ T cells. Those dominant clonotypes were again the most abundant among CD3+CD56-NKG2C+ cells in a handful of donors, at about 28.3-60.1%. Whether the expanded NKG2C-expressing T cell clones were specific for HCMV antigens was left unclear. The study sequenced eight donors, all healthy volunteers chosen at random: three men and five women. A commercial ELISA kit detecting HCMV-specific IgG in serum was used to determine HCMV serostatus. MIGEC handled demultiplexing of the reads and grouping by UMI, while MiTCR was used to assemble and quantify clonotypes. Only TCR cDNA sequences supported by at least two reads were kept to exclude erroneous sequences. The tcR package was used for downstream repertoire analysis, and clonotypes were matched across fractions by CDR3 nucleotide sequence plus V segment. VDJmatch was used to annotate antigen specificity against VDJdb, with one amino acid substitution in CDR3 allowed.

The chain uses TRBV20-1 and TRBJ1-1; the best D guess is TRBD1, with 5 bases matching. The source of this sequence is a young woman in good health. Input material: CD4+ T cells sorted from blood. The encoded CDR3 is CSASDDSSNTEAFF. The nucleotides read TGCAGTGCTAGTGATGACAGCTCAAACACTGAAGCTTTCTTT.